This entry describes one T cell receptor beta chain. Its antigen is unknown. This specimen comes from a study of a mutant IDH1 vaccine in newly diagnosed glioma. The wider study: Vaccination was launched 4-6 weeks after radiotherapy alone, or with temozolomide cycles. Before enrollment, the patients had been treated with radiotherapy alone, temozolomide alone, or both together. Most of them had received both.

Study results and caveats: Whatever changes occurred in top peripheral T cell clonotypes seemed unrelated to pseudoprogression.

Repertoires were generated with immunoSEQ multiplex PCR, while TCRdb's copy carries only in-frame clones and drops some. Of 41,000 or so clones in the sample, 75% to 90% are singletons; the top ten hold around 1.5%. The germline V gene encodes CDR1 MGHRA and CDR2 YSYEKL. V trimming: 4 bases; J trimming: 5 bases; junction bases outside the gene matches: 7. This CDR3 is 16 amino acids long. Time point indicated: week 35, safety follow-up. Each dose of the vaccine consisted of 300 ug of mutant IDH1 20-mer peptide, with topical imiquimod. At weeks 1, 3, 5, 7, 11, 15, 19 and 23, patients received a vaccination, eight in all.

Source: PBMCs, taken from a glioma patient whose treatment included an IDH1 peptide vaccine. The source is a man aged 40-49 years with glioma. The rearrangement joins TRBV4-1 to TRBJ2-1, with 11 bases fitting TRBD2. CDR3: CASSLSGTSGDNEQFF. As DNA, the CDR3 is TGCGCCAGCAGCCTTTCCGGGACTAGCGGAGACAATGAGCAGTTCTTC.